The 27 T cell receptor beta chains reported below all come from one sample, sequenced in a study of T cell responses to AZD1222 COVID-19 vaccine. Assay used: immunoSEQ multiplex PCR; TCRdb lists only in-frame clones, some missing. The sample has about 190,000 clones, around 92% seen once. The sample was peripheral blood, taken on day 0 of AZD1222 vaccination. The receptors come from an adult in good health.

The chain couples TRBV12-5 to TRBJ1-1; the D is unclear. V gave up 1 base and J gave up 5 bases, with 14 bases separating them. This CDR3 is built from 15 residues. Germline V gives CDR1 LGHNT, CDR2 FRNRAP. The CDR3 coding sequence is TGTGCTAGTGGTTTGGGTTTGGTAGGTTCGACTGAAGCTTTCTTT. This codes for CASGLGLVGSTEAFF.

This clone was observed a single time. V is TRBV10-2 and J is TRBJ1-2; D may be TRBD1 (5 bases). Trimming shortened V by 2 bases and J by 4 bases, and 8 bases separated the two germline ends. Germline CDR1 WSHSY, CDR2 SAAADI. The length of the CDR3 is 13 residues. CDR3: CASSEGDGYGYTF. CDR3 nucleotide sequence: TGCGCCAGCAGTGAGGGGGACGGCTATGGCTACACCTTC.

This sequence joins TRBV5-4 and TRBJ1-4; weak D call: TRBD1 (5 bases). The V end was cut by 4 bases, the J end by 5 bases, with 12 bases between. The CDR3 runs to 14 residues. Germline V gene lookup returns CDR1 SGHNT and CDR2 YYREEE (reference sequence). In DNA form, the CDR3 reads TGTGCCAGCAGCGGGGGGACCTACAATGAAAAACTGTTTTTT. It yields the protein CASSGGTYNEKLFF.

The CDR3: CASSQDFRAEYGYTF. Written as DNA, the CDR3 is TGCGCCAGCAGCCAAGATTTCCGGGCAGAATATGGCTACACCTTC. This chain connects TRBV4-3 to TRBJ1-2; unclear D gene. Germline V gives CDR1 LGHNA, CDR2 YSLEER. This CDR3 region has 15 residues. Trimming took off 0 bases at V and 5 bases at J, with 13 bases between the two ends.

This clone came up once. CDR3 sequence reads: CASSPRVGAEAFF. The CDR3 nucleotides are TGTGCCAGCAGTCCGCGGGTCGGCGCTGAAGCTTTCTTT. The chain recombines TRBV27 with TRBJ1-1; D is unresolved. Germline lookup yields CDR1 MNHEY and CDR2 SMNVEV (reference sequence). V gave up 5 bases and J gave up 6 bases, with 13 bases separating them. CDR3 length: 13 amino acids.

The genes are TRBV19 and TRBJ2-3; a weak D match, TRBD2 (5 bases). Germline-derived CDR1 and CDR2 are LNHDA and SQIVND (reference sequence). The CDR3 has 16 residues. Trimming took 2 bases from V and 10 from J, leaving 22 bases between them. The CDR3 reads CASSISLSTGDRAQYF. DNA for the CDR3: TGTGCCAGTAGTATAAGCCTCTCCACCGGGGATCGTGCGCAGTATTTT.

With respect to this clone: Distinct nucleotide sequences in the sample also encode this CDR3. The V gene is TRBV20-1, the J gene TRBJ1-1; D remains ambiguous. This CDR3 has 11 amino acids. Trimming removed 5 bases at V and 0 bases at J, with 4 bases between. Germline-derived CDR1 and CDR2 are DFQATT and SNEGSKA (reference sequence). The CDR3 protein is CSAPLNTEAFF. DNA of the CDR3: TGCAGTGCTCCATTGAACACTGAAGCTTTCTTT.

This rearrangement joins TRBV6-4 to TRBJ2-2; 7 positions agree with TRBD1. CDR1 and CDR2 (germline): MRHNA, SNTAGT. J was trimmed by 4 bases and V by 3 bases; bases with no gene match: 2. This CDR3 region has 14 residues. CDR3 residues: CASSEAGGTGELFF. The DNA for the CDR3 is TGTGCCAGCAGTGAAGCAGGGGGCACCGGGGAGCTGTTTTTT.

This CDR3 reads CASSQGRGTQPQHF. The DNA of the CDR3 is TGTGCCAGCAGCCAAGGACGAGGGACCCAGCCCCAGCATTTT. The rearrangement links TRBV3-1 (or the pseudogene TRBV3-2) to TRBJ1-5; perhaps TRBD1 as D (5 bases). CDR1 LGHDT and CDR2 YNNKEL come from the germline V gene (reference sequence). This CDR3 is 14 amino acids long. The germline V and J ends were trimmed by 1 base and 7 bases, with 11 bases remaining between them.

The J gene is TRBJ1-4, the V gene TRBV5-1; 8 nucleotides line up with TRBD1. V shed 4 bases and J 8 bases; nucleotides not matched to a gene: 10. The CDR3 sequence is 15 residues long. The germline gives CDR1 SGHRS, CDR2 YFSETQ. The CDR3 sequence is CASSANQGAPEKLFF. DNA for the CDR3: TGCGCCAGCAGCGCGAACCAGGGGGCGCCCGAAAAACTGTTTTTT.

This chain joins TRBV5-1 and TRBJ1-3, with D unclear. Germline lookup yields CDR1 SGHRS and CDR2 YFSETQ. The CDR3 has 16 residues. Trimming took 0 bases from V and 0 from J, leaving 10 bases between them. CDR3 nucleotide sequence: TGCGCCAGCAGCTTGGAACCAGGATTCTCTGGAAACACCATATATTTT. It translates to CASSLEPGFSGNTIYF.

This clone was observed once. This chain uses TRBV4-2 with TRBJ2-2; 10 bases are shared with TRBD2. Trimming at V came to 0 bases and at J to 4 bases, leaving 8 bases not matched to a gene. The germline V gene encodes CDR1 LGHNA and CDR2 YNFKEQ. The CDR3 runs to 18 residues. For the CDR3, the DNA is TGTGCCAGCAGCCAAGATCTGCTAGCGGGGGCCAGCACCGGGGAGCTGTTTTTT. Protein sequence: CASSQDLLAGASTGELFF.

V usage is TRBV11-2 and J usage is TRBJ1-2; D gene uncertain. The CDR3 covers 14 residues. The germline V gene has CDR1 SGHAT and CDR2 FQNNGV. The V and J ends lost 5 bases and 2 bases respectively, with 12 bases between them. In DNA form, the CDR3 reads TGTGCCAGCAGCCTTATGGACGGAAACTATGGCTACACCTTC. Translating it yields CASSLMDGNYGYTF. Variable domain in full (rest from reference TRBV11-2 and TRBJ1-2): EAGVAQSPRYKIIEKRQSVAFWCNPISGHATLYWYQQILGQGPKLLIQFQNNGVVDDSQLPKDRFSAERLKGVDSTLKIQPAKLEDSAVYLCASSLMDGNYGYTFGSGTRLTVV.

This clone was recorded once. The chain is built from TRBV12-3 or TRBV12-4 and TRBJ1-1; unclear D gene. V lost 2 bases to trimming and J lost 1 base, with 5 bases between them. This CDR3 has 13 amino acids. This CDR3 reads CASSLIANTEAFF. The CDR3 DNA reads TGTGCCAGCAGTTTAATAGCGAACACTGAAGCTTTCTTT.

V usage is TRBV5-1 and J usage is TRBJ1-4, with 9 bases lining up with TRBD1. V lost 8 bases and J lost 4; bases outside the gene matches: 3. There are 13 residues in the CDR3. Per germline, CDR1 SGHRS and CDR2 YFSETQ. As DNA, the CDR3 is TGCGCCAGTACGACAGGGGGTAATGAAAAACTGTTTTTT. Translation: CASTTGGNEKLFF.

The chain links TRBV5-1 to TRBJ1-1; D not certain. The V gene lost 2 bases and the J gene lost 3 bases, with 8 bases spanning the gap. CDR1 is SGHRS, CDR2 YFSETQ, per germline. This CDR3 is 13 amino acids long. In DNA form, the CDR3 reads TGCGCCAGCAGCTTCGCCAGGTACACTGAAGCTTTCTTT. It is translated as CASSFARYTEAFF.

This chain joins TRBV10-3 and TRBJ2-7, with D tentatively TRBD1 (7 bases). Germline V lookup: CDR1 ENHRY, CDR2 SYGVKD. The CDR3 length is 16 residues. V was cut by 11 bases and J by 0 bases, with 23 bases left in between. The CDR3 region is CAARGQGGQGSYEQYF. The CDR3 nucleotides are TGTGCCGCCCGGGGGCAGGGGGGACAAGGCTCCTACGAGCAGTACTTC.

A few counts support this clone. The chain is built from TRBV3-1 (or the pseudogene TRBV3-2) and TRBJ1-5, with a weak D call TRBD1 (5 bases). The CDR3 has 14 residues. Germline V gene data show CDR1 as LGHDT and CDR2 as YNNKEL (reference sequence). Trimming pared 6 bases from V and 4 bases from J, leaving 13 bases between. Here the CDR3 DNA reads TGTGCCAGCAGGGGCCAGGGAGGTAATCAGCCCCAGCATTTT. This sequence encodes CASRGQGGNQPQHF.

The V call is TRBV6-5, the J call TRBJ1-5; tentatively, D is TRBD1 (5 bases). The germline gives CDR1 MNHEY, CDR2 SVGAGI. The ends were cut back, 7 bases at V and 0 bases at J, with 10 bases in the middle. CDR3 size: 14 residues. CDR3 nucleotide sequence: TGTGCCAGCAACGGGGGTTATAGCAATCAGCCCCAGCATTTT. Translation gives CASNGGYSNQPQHF.

The chain recombines TRBV4-1 with TRBJ1-1; 11 bases are shared with TRBD1. Germline CDR1 reads MGHRA; CDR2 reads YSYEKL. The CDR3 covers 16 residues. V trimming: 6 bases; J trimming: 7 bases; junction bases outside the gene matches: 13. DNA of the CDR3: TGCGCCAGCAGTATGGGACAGGGGGTATTTCTTGGTGAAGCTTTCTTT. Translation gives CASSMGQGVFLGEAFF.

This chain's CDR3 is CASSQPSGGGADTQYF. The CDR3 DNA reads as TGCGCCAGCAGCCAACCTAGCGGGGGGGGCGCAGATACGCAGTATTTT. This chain joins TRBV4-1 and TRBJ2-3, with 12 bases aligning to TRBD2. The CDR3 is 16 amino acids. Per germline, CDR1 MGHRA and CDR2 YSYEKL. V trimming: 2 bases; J trimming: 4 bases; junction bases outside the gene matches: 4.

The chain uses TRBV5-4 and TRBJ2-7; D might be TRBD1 or TRBD2, each matching 5 bases. Germline assignment: CDR1 SGHNT and CDR2 YYREEE (reference sequence). The CDR3 runs 14 residues. The V end was cut by 3 bases, the J end by 3 bases, with 13 bases between. The CDR3 loop reads CASSWGTGNYEQYF. In nucleotides, the CDR3 is TGTGCCAGCAGCTGGGGGACGGGGAACTACGAGCAGTACTTC. The full variable domain, in which reference TRBV5-4 and TRBJ2-7 provide the parts outside the CDR3, is ETGVTQSPTHLIKTRGQQVTLRCSSQSGHNTVSWYQQALGQGPQFIFQYYREEENGRGNFPPRFSGLQFPNYSSELNVNALELDDSALYLCASSWGTGNYEQYFGPGTRLTVT.

The V call is TRBV9, the J call TRBJ1-5, with a weak D call TRBD1 (5 bases). Germline CDR1 and CDR2: SGDLS and YYNGEE. The V gene lost 4 bases and the J gene lost 7 bases, with 18 bases spanning the gap. The CDR3 is 15 residues long. CDR3 coding DNA: TGTGCCAGCAGCCCCTGGGGGGATATAGAGCAGCCCCAGCATTTT. This sequence encodes CASSPWGDIEQPQHF.

This chain uses TRBV28 with TRBJ1-1; D not certain. The CDR3 is made up of 14 amino acids. Germline V gene sequence: CDR1 MDHEN, CDR2 SYDVKM. V lost 7 bases and J lost 2, with 14 bases in between. Here the CDR3 DNA reads TGTGCCAGCAAGAAGAGACATTTAAACACTGAAGCTTTCTTT. It codes for CASKKRHLNTEAFF.

The chain combines TRBV18 with TRBJ2-7; D is possibly TRBD2 (5 bases). Trimming removed 4 bases from V and 7 bases from J, with 17 bases in between. CDR1 KGHSH and CDR2 LQKENI come from the germline V gene. CDR3 size: 14 residues. The DNA for the CDR3 is TGTGCCAGCTCACGGCGACGGGGAAGTCTTGAGCAGTACTTC. The encoded protein is CASSRRRGSLEQYF.

The J gene is TRBJ1-2, the V gene TRBV29-1; D possibly corresponds to TRBD1 (5 bases). The V end lost 0 bases, the J end lost 2 bases, and 13 bases lay between the germline ends. The CDR3 spans 15 residues. Looked up from germline, CDR1 is SQVTM and CDR2 is ANQGSEA. Here the CDR3 reads CSVEDGVGVNYGYTF. CDR3 coding DNA: TGCAGCGTTGAAGATGGGGTAGGGGTAAACTATGGCTACACCTTC.

The chain recombines TRBV6-5 with TRBJ1-2; weak D call: TRBD1 (6 bases). The CDR3 has 16 amino acids. The germline V and J ends were trimmed by 2 bases and 4 bases, with 17 bases remaining between them. The germline gives CDR1 MNHEY, CDR2 SVGAGI. The DNA of the CDR3 is TGTGCCAGCAGTTACACACCGAGACAGGATTCCTATGGCTACACCTTC. Its protein product is CASSYTPRQDSYGYTF.